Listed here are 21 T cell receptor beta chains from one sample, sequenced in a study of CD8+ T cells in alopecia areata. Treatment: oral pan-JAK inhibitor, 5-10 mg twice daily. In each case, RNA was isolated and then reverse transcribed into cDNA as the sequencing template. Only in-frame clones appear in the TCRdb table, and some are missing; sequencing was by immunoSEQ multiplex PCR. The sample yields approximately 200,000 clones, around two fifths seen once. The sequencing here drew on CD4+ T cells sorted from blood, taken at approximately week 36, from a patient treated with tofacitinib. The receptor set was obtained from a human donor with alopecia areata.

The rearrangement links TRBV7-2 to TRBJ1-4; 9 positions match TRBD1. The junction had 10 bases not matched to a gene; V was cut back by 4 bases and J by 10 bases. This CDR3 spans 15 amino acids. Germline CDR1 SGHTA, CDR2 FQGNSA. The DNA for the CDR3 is TGTGCCAGCAGCTCCCGCGGACAGGGGCGGCGAAAACTGTTTTTT. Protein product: CASSSRGQGRRKLFF.

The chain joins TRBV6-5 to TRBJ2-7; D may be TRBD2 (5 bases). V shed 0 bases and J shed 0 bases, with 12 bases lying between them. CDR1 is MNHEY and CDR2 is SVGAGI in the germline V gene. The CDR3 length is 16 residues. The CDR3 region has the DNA TGTGCCAGCAGTTACTCGAGTTCGGGAATCTCCTACGAGCAGTACTTC. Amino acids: CASSYSSSGISYEQYF.

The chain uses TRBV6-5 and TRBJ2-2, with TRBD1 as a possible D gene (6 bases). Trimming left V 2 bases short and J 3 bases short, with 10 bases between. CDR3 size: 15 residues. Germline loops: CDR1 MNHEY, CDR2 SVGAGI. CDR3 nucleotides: TGTGCCAGCAGTTACACCAAGGGGGACACCGGGGAGCTGTTTTTT. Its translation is CASSYTKGDTGELFF.

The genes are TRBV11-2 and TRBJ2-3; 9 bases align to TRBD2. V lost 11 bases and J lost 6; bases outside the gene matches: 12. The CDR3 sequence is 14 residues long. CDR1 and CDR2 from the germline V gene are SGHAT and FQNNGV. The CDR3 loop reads CAQVAGGPLDTQYF. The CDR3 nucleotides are TGTGCCCAGGTTGCGGGAGGGCCGTTGGATACGCAGTATTTT.

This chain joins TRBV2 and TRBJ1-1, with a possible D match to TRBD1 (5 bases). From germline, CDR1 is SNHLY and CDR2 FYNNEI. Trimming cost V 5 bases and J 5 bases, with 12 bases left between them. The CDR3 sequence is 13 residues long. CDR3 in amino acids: CASSSTGGTEAFF. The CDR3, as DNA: TGTGCCAGCAGTTCAACCGGGGGGACTGAAGCTTTCTTT.

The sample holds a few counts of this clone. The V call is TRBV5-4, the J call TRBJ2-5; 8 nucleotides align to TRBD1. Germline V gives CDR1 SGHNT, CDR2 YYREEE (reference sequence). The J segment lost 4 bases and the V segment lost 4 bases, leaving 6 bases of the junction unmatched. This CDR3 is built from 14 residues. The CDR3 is CASSSGGQGETQYF. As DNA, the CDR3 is TGTGCCAGCAGCAGTGGCGGACAGGGAGAGACCCAGTACTTC.

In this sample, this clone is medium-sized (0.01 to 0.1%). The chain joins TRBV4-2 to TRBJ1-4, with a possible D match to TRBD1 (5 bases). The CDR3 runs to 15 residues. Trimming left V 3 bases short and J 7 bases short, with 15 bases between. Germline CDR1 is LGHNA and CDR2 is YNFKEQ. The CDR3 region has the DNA TGTGCCAGCAGCCAGGCAGGGAACACGGTTGAAAAACTGTTTTTT. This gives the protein CASSQAGNTVEKLFF.

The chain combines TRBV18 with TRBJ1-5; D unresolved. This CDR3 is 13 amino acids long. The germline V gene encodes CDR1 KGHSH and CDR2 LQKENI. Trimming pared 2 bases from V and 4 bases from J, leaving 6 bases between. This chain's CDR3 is CASSPGLNQPQHF. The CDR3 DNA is TGTGCCAGCTCACCAGGACTTAATCAGCCCCAGCATTTT.

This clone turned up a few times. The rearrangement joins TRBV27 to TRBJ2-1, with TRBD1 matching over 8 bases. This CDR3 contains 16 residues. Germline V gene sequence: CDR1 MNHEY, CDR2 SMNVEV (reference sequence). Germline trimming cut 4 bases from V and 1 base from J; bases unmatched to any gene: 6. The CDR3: CASSYPGTGSYNEQFF. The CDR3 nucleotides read TGTGCCAGCAGTTATCCCGGGACAGGTTCCTACAATGAGCAGTTCTTC.

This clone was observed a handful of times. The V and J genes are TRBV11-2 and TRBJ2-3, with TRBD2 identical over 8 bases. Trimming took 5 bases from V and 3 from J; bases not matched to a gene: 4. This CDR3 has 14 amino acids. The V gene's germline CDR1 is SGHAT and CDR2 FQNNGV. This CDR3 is CASSPQRETDTQYF. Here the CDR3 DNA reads TGTGCCAGCAGCCCTCAGCGGGAGACAGATACGCAGTATTTT.

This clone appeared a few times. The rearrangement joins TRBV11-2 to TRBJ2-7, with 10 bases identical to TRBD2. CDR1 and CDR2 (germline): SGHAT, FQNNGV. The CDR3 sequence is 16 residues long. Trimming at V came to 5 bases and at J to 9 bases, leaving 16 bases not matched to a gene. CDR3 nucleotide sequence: TGTGCCAGCAGCCTGGGTATGTCGGCTAGCGGGAGTACGCAGTACTTC. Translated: CASSLGMSASGSTQYF.

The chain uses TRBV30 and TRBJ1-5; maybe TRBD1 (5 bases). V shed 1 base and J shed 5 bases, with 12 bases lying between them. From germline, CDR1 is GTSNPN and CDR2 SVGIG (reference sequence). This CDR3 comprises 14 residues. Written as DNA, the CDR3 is TGTGCCTGGAGTGGGGGCCGGGACTATCAGCCCCAGCATTTT. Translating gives CAWSGGRDYQPQHF.

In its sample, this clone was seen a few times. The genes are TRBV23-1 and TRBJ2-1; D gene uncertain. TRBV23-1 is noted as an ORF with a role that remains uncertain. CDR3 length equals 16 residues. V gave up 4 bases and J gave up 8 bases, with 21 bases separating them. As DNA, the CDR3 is TGCGCCAGCAGTCCCTCAATAATAAGGACGCGAGATGAGCAGTTCTTC. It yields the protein CASSPSIIRTRDEQFF.

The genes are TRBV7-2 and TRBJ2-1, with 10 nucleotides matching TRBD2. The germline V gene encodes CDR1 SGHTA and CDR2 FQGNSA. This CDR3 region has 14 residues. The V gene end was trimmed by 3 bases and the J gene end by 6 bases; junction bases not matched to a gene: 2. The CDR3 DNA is TGTGCCAGCAGCTTTGGGACTAGCGCCAATGAGCAGTTCTTC. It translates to CASSFGTSANEQFF.

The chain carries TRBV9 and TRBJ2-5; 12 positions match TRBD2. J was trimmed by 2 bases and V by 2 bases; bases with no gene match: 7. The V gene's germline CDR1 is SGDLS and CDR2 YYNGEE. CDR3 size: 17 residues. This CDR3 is CASSVLPGTSGQETQYF. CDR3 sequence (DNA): TGTGCCAGCAGCGTCCTCCCCGGGACTAGCGGGCAAGAGACCCAGTACTTC.

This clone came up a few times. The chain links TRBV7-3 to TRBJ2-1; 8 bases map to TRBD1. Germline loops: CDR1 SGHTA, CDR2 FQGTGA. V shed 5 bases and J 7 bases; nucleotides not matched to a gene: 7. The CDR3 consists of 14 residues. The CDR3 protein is CASSPKTGVNEQFF. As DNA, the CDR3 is TGTGCCAGCAGCCCGAAGACAGGGGTGAATGAGCAGTTCTTC.

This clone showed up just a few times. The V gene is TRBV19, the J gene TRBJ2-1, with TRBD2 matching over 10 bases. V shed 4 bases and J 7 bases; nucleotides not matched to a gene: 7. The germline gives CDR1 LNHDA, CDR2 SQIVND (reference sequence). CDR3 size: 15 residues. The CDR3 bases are TGTGCCAGTAGTACGACTAGCGGGTCGGGGAATGAGCAGTTCTTC. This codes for CASSTTSGSGNEQFF. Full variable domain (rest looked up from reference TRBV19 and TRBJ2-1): DGGITQSPKYLFRKEGQNVTLSCEQNLNHDAMYWYRQDPGQGLRLIYYSQIVNDFQKGDIAEGYSVSREKKESFPLTVTSAQKNPTAFYLCASSTTSGSGNEQFFGPGTRLTVL.

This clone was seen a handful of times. CDR3 sequence (DNA): TGTGCCAGCACCCCACCGGCCTCTGGGGCCAACGTCCTGACTTTC. As protein: CASTPPASGANVLTF. V is TRBV11-2 and J is TRBJ2-6, with D unresolved. Trimming pared 7 bases from V and 0 bases from J, leaving 10 bases between. The germline V gene encodes CDR1 SGHAT and CDR2 FQNNGV. There are 15 residues in the CDR3.

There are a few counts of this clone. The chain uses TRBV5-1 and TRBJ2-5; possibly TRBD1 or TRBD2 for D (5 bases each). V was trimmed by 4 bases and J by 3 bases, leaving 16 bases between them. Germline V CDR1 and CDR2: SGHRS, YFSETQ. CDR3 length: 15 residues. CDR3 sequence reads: CASSPGPAPEETQYF. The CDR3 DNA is TGCGCCAGCAGCCCGGGACCCGCTCCCGAAGAGACCCAGTACTTC. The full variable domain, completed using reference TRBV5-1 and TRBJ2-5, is KAGVTQTPRYLIKTRGQQVTLSCSPISGHRSVSWYQQTPGQGLQFLFEYFSETQRNKGNFPGRFSGRQFSNSRSEMNVSTLELGDSALYLCASSPGPAPEETQYFGPGTRLLVL.

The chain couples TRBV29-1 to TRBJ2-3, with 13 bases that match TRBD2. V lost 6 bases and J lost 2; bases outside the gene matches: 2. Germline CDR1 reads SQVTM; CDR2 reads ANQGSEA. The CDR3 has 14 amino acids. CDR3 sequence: CSVGLAGLTDTQYF. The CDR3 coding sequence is TGCAGCGTGGGACTAGCGGGACTCACAGATACGCAGTATTTT.

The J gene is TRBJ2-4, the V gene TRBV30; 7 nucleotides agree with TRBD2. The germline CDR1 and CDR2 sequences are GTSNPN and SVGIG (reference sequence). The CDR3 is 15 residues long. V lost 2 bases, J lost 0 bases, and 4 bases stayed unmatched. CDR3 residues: CAWSRRGIAKNIQYF. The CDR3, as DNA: TGTGCCTGGAGTCGGCGGGGGATAGCCAAAAACATTCAGTACTTC. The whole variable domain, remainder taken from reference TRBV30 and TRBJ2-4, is SQTIHQWPATLVQPVGSPLSLECTVEGTSNPNLYWYRQAAGRGLQLLFYSVGIGQISSEVPQNLSASRPQDRQFILSSKKLLLSDSGFYLCAWSRRGIAKNIQYFGAGTRLSVL.